This TCR beta chain is from a study of molecular identifiers for immune sequencing clone quantification. This CDR3 contains 13 residues. Concerning this clonotype: At one of its ends the junction is not consistent with the germline gene, which may arise from a read error.

TCRdb reanalysed the PCR reads using MiXCR and keeps one entry per CDR3 protein. The sample yields about 6,100 distinct CDR3 sequences, approximately 15% seen once. The chain couples TRBV12-3 or TRBV12-4 to TRBJ2-5; D is uncertain. This receptor was identified in a human donor in good health. Some libraries in this study had Jurkat cell RNA spiked in. Source material: naive CD8+ T cells from blood, with Jurkat cell RNA spiked in. Subset meaning: FACS-sorted CD8+CD4-CCR7+CD45RA+ naive T cells. This chain's CDR3 is CASSFGQKETQYF. In nucleotides, the CDR3 is TGCGCCAGCAGTTTCGGTCAGAAAGAGACCCAGTACTTC.